Listed here are 25 T cell receptor beta chains from one sample, sequenced in a study of a mutant IDH1 vaccine in newly diagnosed glioma. Here immunoSEQ multiplex PCR was the method, and the copy in TCRdb shows in-frame clones only, minus some. The sample consists of 35,000 to 40,000 clones, 80% to 85% of them appearing once. Stated time point: week 11, during vaccination. Each dose of the vaccine consisted of 300 ug of mutant IDH1 20-mer peptide, with topical imiquimod. These receptors have no identified antigens. The sequencing used PBMCs, collected from a glioma patient whose treatment included an IDH1 peptide vaccine. Source of these receptors: a man aged 40-49 years with glioma.

The CDR3 loop reads CASKGQGASVGELFF. The CDR3 nucleotides are TGTGCCAGCAAAGGGCAGGGGGCTTCCGTCGGGGAGCTGTTTTTT. The J gene is TRBJ2-2, the V gene TRBV6-6; 8 positions agree with TRBD1. Germline trimming cut 7 bases from V and 7 bases from J; bases unmatched to any gene: 11. CDR1 is MNHNY, CDR2 SVGAGI, per germline (reference sequence). CDR3 length: 15 amino acids.

V gene TRBV18 combines with J gene TRBJ2-7; D remains unclear. V lost 3 bases, J lost 0 bases, and 9 bases lay in between. Per the germline V gene, CDR1 is KGHSH and CDR2 is LQKENI. There are 14 residues in the CDR3. CDR3 sequence reads: CASSPDGTSYEQYF. As DNA, the CDR3 is TGTGCCAGCTCACCCGACGGAACCTCCTACGAGCAGTACTTC.

The CDR3 coding sequence is TGTGCCAGCATCAAGCAGGGGGGTTACGAGCAGTACTTC. Protein sequence: CASIKQGGYEQYF. The chain recombines TRBV27 with TRBJ2-7; D possibly corresponds to TRBD1 (7 bases). V lost 7 bases and J lost 4, with 14 bases in between. Germline lookup yields CDR1 MNHEY and CDR2 SMNVEV (reference sequence). CDR3 length: 13 residues.

This clone appeared a few times. The genes are TRBV7-2 and TRBJ2-5, with a possible D match to TRBD1 (6 bases). V was shortened by 1 base and J by 2 bases, with 17 bases between the two germline ends. The CDR3 extends over 17 amino acids. Germline CDR1 SGHTA, CDR2 FQGNSA. This CDR3 is CASSLGSLTGLQETQYF. CDR3 coding DNA: TGTGCCAGCAGCTTAGGGTCCTTGACAGGCCTACAAGAGACCCAGTACTTC.

The chain joins TRBV6-4 to TRBJ2-3; D unclear. CDR3 length equals 15 residues. Germline-derived CDR1 and CDR2 are MRHNA and SNTAGT. Trimming took off 3 bases at V and 0 bases at J, with 10 bases between the two ends. The DNA for the CDR3 is TGTGCCAGCAGTGAGGTCGCTGCTAGCACAGATACGCAGTATTTT. Protein sequence: CASSEVAASTDTQYF.

The CDR3 spells CASSPMGVNQPQHF. The CDR3 nucleotides read TGCGCCAGCAGCCCCATGGGGGTGAATCAGCCCCAGCATTTT. The chain carries TRBV4-1 and TRBJ1-5; the D gene is possibly TRBD1 (5 bases). Germline V lookup: CDR1 MGHRA, CDR2 YSYEKL. There are 14 residues in the CDR3. V was cut by 4 bases and J by 4 bases, with 11 bases left in between.

The chain has TRBV18 and TRBJ2-2; D remains unclear. V was cut by 3 bases and J by 4 bases, with 3 bases left in between. CDR3 size: 12 residues. CDR1 and CDR2 (germline): KGHSH, LQKENI. The CDR3 reads CASSPLTGELFF. In DNA, the CDR3 is TGTGCCAGCTCACCCCTCACCGGGGAGCTGTTTTTT.

The genes are TRBV6-1 and TRBJ2-7, with D unresolved. The CDR3 extends over 12 amino acids. V lost 9 bases and J lost 1, with 10 bases in between. Germline V gene sequence: CDR1 MNHNS, CDR2 SASEGT. CDR3 sequence (DNA): TGTGCCAGTTCCCCTCGATCCTACGAGCAGTACTTC. Its translation is CASSPRSYEQYF.

The V and J genes are TRBV25-1 and TRBJ1-4, with 7 nucleotides matching TRBD1. Trimming at V came to 1 base and at J to 8 bases, leaving 4 bases not matched to a gene. CDR3 length equals 14 residues. The V gene's germline CDR1 is MGHDK and CDR2 SYGVNS. CDR3 residues: CASSESHRGEKLFF. The CDR3 DNA sequence: TGTGCCAGCAGTGAATCACACAGGGGAGAAAAACTGTTTTTT.

This rearrangement joins TRBV5-1 to TRBJ2-5, with unresolved D. V lost 0 bases, J lost 2 bases, and 5 bases lay in between. Per germline, CDR1 SGHRS and CDR2 YFSETQ. This CDR3 is built from 13 residues. The CDR3 bases are TGCGCCAGCAGCTTGGCCAGTCAAGAGACCCAGTACTTC. This sequence encodes CASSLASQETQYF.

The rearrangement links TRBV14 to TRBJ2-7; possibly TRBD1 or TRBD2 for D (6 bases each). V was trimmed by 3 bases and J by 2 bases, leaving 14 bases between them. From germline, CDR1 is SGHDN and CDR2 FVKESK. This CDR3 has 15 residues. CDR3 sequence (DNA): TGTGCCAGCAGCCACGGGGGCTGGACAACCTACGAGCAGTACTTC. It translates to CASSHGGWTTYEQYF.

The V and J genes are TRBV5-4 and TRBJ2-7; D is unresolved. V dropped 4 bases and J dropped 1 base, with 12 bases sitting between them. The germline V gene encodes CDR1 SGHNT and CDR2 YYREEE (reference sequence). The CDR3 contains 14 residues. Here the CDR3 reads CASSEDGQSYEQYF. CDR3 in DNA: TGTGCCAGCAGCGAGGACGGCCAGTCCTACGAGCAGTACTTC.

This CDR3 is CASSRTVDEQYF. CDR3 bases: TGTGCCAGCAGTCGAACGGTAGACGAGCAGTACTTC. The chain has TRBV7-9 and TRBJ2-7; D is uncertain. V gave up 6 bases and J gave up 5 bases, with 11 bases separating them. CDR3 length: 12 amino acids. Germline lookup yields CDR1 SEHNR and CDR2 FQNEAQ (reference sequence).

This clone has only a few counts. V and J are TRBV7-2 and TRBJ1-2, with TRBD1 as a possible D gene (6 bases). Trimming removed 5 bases from V and 6 bases from J, with 13 bases in between. Per germline, CDR1 SGHTA and CDR2 FQGNSA. The CDR3 is 13 amino acids. CDR3 bases: TGTGCCAGCAGCCCGCGAGGGGGGGATGGCTACACCTTC. Protein: CASSPRGGDGYTF.

This chain uses TRBV7-2 with TRBJ2-1, with D possibly matching TRBD2 (5 bases). From germline, CDR1 is SGHTA and CDR2 FQGNSA. V shed 0 bases and J shed 8 bases, with 11 bases lying between them. There are 14 residues in the CDR3. The CDR3 sequence is CASSLAGVIDEQFF. CDR3 coding DNA: TGTGCCAGCAGCTTAGCGGGAGTCATCGATGAGCAGTTCTTC.

This clone was counted between two and nine times. This chain joins TRBV19 and TRBJ1-3; D gene uncertain. This CDR3 has 13 amino acids. The V end lost 3 bases, the J end lost 0 bases, and 3 bases lay between the germline ends. Looked up from germline, CDR1 is LNHDA and CDR2 is SQIVND (reference sequence). The CDR3 sequence: CASSIISGNTIYF. The CDR3 DNA is TGTGCCAGTAGTATTATCTCTGGAAACACCATATATTTT.

The chain couples TRBV7-2 to TRBJ2-5; D may correspond to TRBD1 or TRBD2 (5 bases each). Germline CDR1 SGHTA, CDR2 FQGNSA. V dropped 3 bases and J dropped 5 bases, with 19 bases sitting between them. CDR3 size: 16 residues. The CDR3 region is CASSLGPTVSVETQYF. Written as DNA, the CDR3 is TGTGCCAGCAGCTTGGGGCCGACCGTTAGCGTGGAGACCCAGTACTTC.

This chain uses TRBV5-6 with TRBJ1-1; 7 bases agree with TRBD1. Trimming at V came to 4 bases and at J to 3 bases, leaving 6 bases not matched to a gene. This CDR3 comprises 14 residues. From germline, CDR1 is SGHDT and CDR2 YYEEEE. The CDR3 region has the DNA TGTGCCAGCAGCCGCAACAGGGGTGACACTGAAGCTTTCTTT. As protein: CASSRNRGDTEAFF.

This clone was recorded a few times. V is TRBV29-1 and J is TRBJ1-1, with 7 bases fitting TRBD1. The V gene end was trimmed by 5 bases and the J gene end by 7 bases; junction bases not matched to a gene: 4. Germline CDR1 reads SQVTM; CDR2 reads ANQGSEA. The CDR3 loop spans 11 amino acids. CDR3 coding DNA: TGCAGCGTTAAACAGGGGTTTGAAGCTTTCTTT. It translates to CSVKQGFEAFF.

This rearrangement joins TRBV4-3 to TRBJ1-3; no firm D call. This CDR3 region has 15 residues. The germline V gene encodes CDR1 LGHNA and CDR2 YSLEER. Trimming left V 0 bases short and J 1 base short, with 7 bases between. CDR3 protein: CASSQDSNSGNTIYF. CDR3 bases: TGCGCCAGCAGCCAAGACAGCAATTCTGGAAACACCATATATTTT.

The chain has TRBV11-2 and TRBJ2-7, with D perhaps matching TRBD2 (6 bases). Trimming took off 5 bases at V and 3 bases at J, with 14 bases between the two ends. CDR1 and CDR2 (germline): SGHAT, FQNNGV. The CDR3 runs 14 residues. The CDR3 region is CASSLGTGVYEQYF. In DNA form, the CDR3 reads TGTGCCAGCAGCCTAGGGACTGGAGTCTACGAGCAGTACTTC.

The chain recombines TRBV5-1 with TRBJ2-6; D gene ambiguous. CDR3 length: 16 residues. Germline V gene data show CDR1 as SGHRS and CDR2 as YFSETQ. V lost 4 bases, J lost 0 bases, and 11 bases lay in between. The CDR3 DNA follows: TGCGCCAGCAGCAAGACAACAGTCTCTGGGGCCAACGTCCTGACTTTC. Translated, it gives CASSKTTVSGANVLTF.

The chain employs TRBV25-1 and TRBJ1-1; a possible D gene is TRBD1 (5 bases). V lost 7 bases to trimming and J lost 3 bases, with 12 bases between them. Germline CDR1 MGHDK, CDR2 SYGVNS. This CDR3 is built from 13 residues. CDR3 coding DNA: TGTGCCAGCATCAGGGTGGGGGACACTGAAGCTTTCTTT. Protein product: CASIRVGDTEAFF.

This clone was seen a handful of times. The genes are TRBV6-6 and TRBJ1-4, with 10 positions matching TRBD1. With V trimmed by 8 bases and J by 7 bases, 4 bases remained unmatched. From germline, CDR1 is MNHNY and CDR2 SVGAGI (reference sequence). The CDR3 contains 13 residues. This CDR3 is CASSGTGVEKLFF. In DNA, the CDR3 is TGTGCCAGCTCCGGGACAGGGGTTGAAAAACTGTTTTTT.

The V call is TRBV7-3, the J call TRBJ2-1; 11 nucleotides align to TRBD2. V gave up 6 bases and J gave up 10 bases; unmatched junction bases: 2. CDR3 length: 12 amino acids. Looked up from germline, CDR1 is SGHTA and CDR2 is FQGTGA. The CDR3 DNA sequence: TGTGCCAGCAGTTCTAGCGGGGGGGAGCAGTTCTTC. This codes for CASSSSGGEQFF.